A single sample is the source of the 28 T cell receptor beta chains below, sequenced in a study of post-analysis software for immune sequencing data. Study findings and constraints: Patients used roughly five TRBV segments, including TRBV5-6, TRBV5-1 and TRBV20-1, more often than controls.

Unique molecular identifiers were carried by the TCR beta cDNA libraries. TCRdb itself ran the PCR reads through MiXCR, one entry per CDR3 protein. This sample has about 430,000 distinct CDR3 sequences, with approximately 38% found just once. Their antigen targets remain unknown. Input material: blood. These receptors all stem from a girl aged 2 to 10 with multiple sclerosis.

This rearrangement joins TRBV20-1 to TRBJ2-7; TRBD2 matches at 9 bases. Germline values: CDR1 DFQATT, CDR2 SNEGSKA (reference sequence). The CDR3 runs to 16 residues. V trimming: 0 bases; J trimming: 2 bases; junction bases outside the gene matches: 8. In nucleotides, the CDR3 is TGCAGTGCTAGAGATCAGCTAGCGGGGATCCCCTACGAGCAGTACTTC. This gives the protein CSARDQLAGIPYEQYF.

This clonotype showed up just a few times. J is TRBJ2-1 and V is TRBV4-2; 10 bases match TRBD1. The CDR3 has 16 amino acids. With 4 bases clipped from V and 5 bases from J, the junction kept 8 bases outside the gene matches. In germline, CDR1 is LGHNA, CDR2 YNFKEQ. CDR3 nucleotide sequence: TGTGCCAGCAGCCTGCAAACCGGGACAGGGGACAATGAGCAGTTCTTC. The encoded protein is CASSLQTGTGDNEQFF.

This chain connects TRBV7-9 to TRBJ1-2; D is undetermined. This CDR3 region has 16 residues. Trimming removed 5 bases from V and 4 bases from J, with 20 bases in between. Per the germline V gene, CDR1 is SEHNR and CDR2 is FQNEAQ (reference sequence). The CDR3 region is CASSVQTDGPIYGYTF. The CDR3 coding sequence is TGTGCCAGCAGCGTTCAAACGGACGGACCCATCTATGGCTACACCTTC.

The chain employs TRBV12-3 or TRBV12-4 and TRBJ1-2; TRBD1 might be the D (6 bases). The CDR3 has 12 amino acids. V lost 4 bases and J lost 4, with 7 bases in between. The CDR3 nucleotides are TGTGCCAGCAGTTGGGACATCTATGGCTACACCTTC. It translates to CASSWDIYGYTF.

The chain uses TRBV12-3 or TRBV12-4 and TRBJ1-2; D is possibly TRBD1 (5 bases). This CDR3 has 14 amino acids. Deletions cut 6 bases from V and 4 bases from J, with 15 bases between. CDR3 amino acids: CASRPTDTFYGYTF. CDR3 coding DNA: TGTGCCAGCAGGCCCACGGACACCTTCTATGGCTACACCTTC.

The V gene is TRBV29-1, the J gene TRBJ1-1; possibly TRBD1 for D (5 bases). This CDR3 spans 14 amino acids. Deletions cut 7 bases from V and 3 bases from J, with 18 bases between. CDR1 SQVTM and CDR2 ANQGSEA come from the germline V gene. DNA for the CDR3: TGCAGCGCATCGACAGATCGATGGGACACTGAAGCTTTCTTT. Protein sequence: CSASTDRWDTEAFF.

This sequence joins TRBV20-1 and TRBJ2-4, with D perhaps being TRBD1 or TRBD2 (5 bases each). The DNA end lines up better with TRBJ2-7; the J call may be wrong. Germline assignment: CDR1 DFQATT and CDR2 SNEGSKA (reference sequence). The CDR3 spans 15 residues. The CDR3 spells CSAYHLRDGLYEQYF. The CDR3 DNA sequence: TGCAGTGCTTATCACCTCCGGGACGGTCTCTACGAGCAGTACTTC.

The genes are TRBV11-2 and TRBJ2-7; TRBD1 aligns across 10 bases. Trimming at V came to 3 bases and at J to 3 bases, leaving 5 bases not matched to a gene. The germline V gene has CDR1 SGHAT and CDR2 FQNNGV. The CDR3 sequence is 15 residues long. The chain's CDR3 is CASSLDRGLNYEQYF. For the CDR3, the DNA is TGTGCCAGCAGCTTGGACAGGGGGTTGAACTACGAGCAGTACTTC. The variable domain in full, with the rest retrieved from reference TRBV11-2 and TRBJ2-7, is EAGVAQSPRYKIIEKRQSVAFWCNPISGHATLYWYQQILGQGPKLLIQFQNNGVVDDSQLPKDRFSAERLKGVDSTLKIQPAKLEDSAVYLCASSLDRGLNYEQYFGPGTRLTVT.

The V gene is TRBV29-1, the J gene TRBJ1-2; D unresolved. Trimming took 4 bases from V and 6 from J, leaving 15 bases between them. Germline-derived CDR1 and CDR2 are SQVTM and ANQGSEA. The CDR3 is 13 amino acids. In DNA form, the CDR3 reads TGCAGCGTTGGCTTTCACCTCGGGGATGGCTACACCTTC. It codes for CSVGFHLGDGYTF.

Note on this clonotype: One end of the junction varies from germline; a read error may be responsible. The chain employs TRBV13 and TRBJ2-4; the D gene is possibly TRBD2 (7 bases). CDR1 is PRHDT, CDR2 FYEKMQ, per germline (reference sequence). The CDR3 is made up of 14 amino acids. The CDR3 sequence is CANSLRRGAEEQYF. CDR3 nucleotides: TGTGCCAACAGCTTAAGACGGGGGGCAGAGGAGCAGTACTTC.

The chain couples TRBV13 to TRBJ1-2; tentative D call: TRBD1 (5 bases). CDR1 is PRHDT, CDR2 FYEKMQ, per germline (reference sequence). The CDR3 is 20 residues long. V lost 3 bases to trimming and J lost 6 bases, with 32 bases between them. CDR3 DNA: TGTGCCAGCAGCTTTACCTTTGTCGCCGATCAATACCGGCCGGGGGATGGCTACACCTTC. Its translation is CASSFTFVADQYRPGDGYTF. The complete variable domain, with remaining parts taken from reference TRBV13 and TRBJ1-2, reads AAGVIQSPRHLIKEKRETATLKCYPIPRHDTVYWYQQGPGQDPQFLISFYEKMQSDKGSIPDRFSAQQFSDYHSELNMSSLELGDSALYFCASSFTFVADQYRPGDGYTFGSGTRLTVV.

The chain uses TRBV27 and TRBJ1-2; D not resolved. V was trimmed by 5 bases and J by 6 bases, leaving 19 bases between them. This CDR3 has 15 amino acids. CDR1 and CDR2 (germline): MNHEY, SMNVEV (reference sequence). CDR3 sequence (DNA): TGTGCCAGCAGTCTCCAAGGGATTGGGAGCCATGGCTACACCTTC. Residues: CASSLQGIGSHGYTF.

As concerns this clonotype: This could be a read error, since a much larger clone is one nucleotide away. The chain links TRBV29-1 to TRBJ1-1, with D possibly matching TRBD1 (6 bases). Per germline, CDR1 SQVTM and CDR2 ANQGSEA. Trimming shortened V by 5 bases and J by 3 bases, and 10 bases separated the two germline ends. The CDR3 sequence is 12 residues long. The CDR3 DNA reads TGCAGCGTTAGCGGGGGCTACACTGAAGCTTTCTTT. Protein sequence: CSVSGGYTEAFF. Combining the CDR3 with reference TRBV29-1 and TRBJ1-1 gives the whole variable domain SAVISQKPSRDICQRGTSLTIQCQVDSQVTMMFWYRQQPGQSLTLIATANQGSEATYESGFVIDKFPISRPNLTFSTLTVSNMSPEDSSIYLCSVSGGYTEAFFGQGTRLTVV.

The chain uses TRBV6-1 and TRBJ2-1; 9 positions agree with TRBD2. The trim removed 6 bases at V and 3 bases at J, leaving 6 bases unmatched. The CDR3 contains 15 residues. Germline lookup yields CDR1 MNHNS and CDR2 SASEGT. For the CDR3, the DNA is TGTGCCAGCAGACGGAGCGGGGGGAACTACAATGAGCAGTTCTTC. It is translated as CASRRSGGNYNEQFF.

V and J are TRBV7-2 and TRBJ1-2; TRBD1 aligns across 10 bases. V trimming: 5 bases; J trimming: 6 bases; junction bases outside the gene matches: 12. There are 16 residues in the CDR3. The germline V gene has CDR1 SGHTA and CDR2 FQGNSA. The CDR3 protein is CASSVSGGTGVHGYTF. CDR3 DNA sequence: TGTGCCAGCAGCGTTAGCGGGGGGACAGGGGTCCATGGCTACACCTTC.

Ten or more counts support this clonotype. The chain recombines TRBV25-1 with TRBJ1-1; D is ambiguous. The germline CDR1 and CDR2 sequences are MGHDK and SYGVNS. The CDR3 covers 14 residues. The germline V and J ends were trimmed by 2 bases and 1 base, with 8 bases remaining between them. DNA for the CDR3: TGTGCCAGCAGTGAACGTCTGGCGAACACTGAAGCTTTCTTT. Protein sequence: CASSERLANTEAFF.

The rearrangement joins TRBV15 to TRBJ2-3, with TRBD2 identical over 9 bases. Germline V CDR1 and CDR2: LNHNV, YYDKDF (reference sequence). After removal of 2 bases from V and 8 bases from J, the junction contained 8 bases not matched to a gene. This CDR3 has 15 amino acids. The CDR3 coding sequence is TGTGCCACCAGCAGACTAGCGGGGCTCACGGGTACGCAGTATTTT. Protein product: CATSRLAGLTGTQYF.

The gene calls are TRBV15 and TRBJ2-1; 11 bases align to TRBD2. The CDR3 runs to 19 residues. The V segment lost 1 base and the J segment 0 bases; nucleotides outside the gene matches: 8. Germline lookup yields CDR1 LNHNV and CDR2 YYDKDF (reference sequence). This CDR3 reads CATSRGGSGGVSSYNEQFF. The CDR3 DNA follows: TGTGCCACCAGCAGAGGTGGTAGCGGGGGGGTAAGCTCCTACAATGAGCAGTTCTTC.

In its sample, this clonotype was seen once. This rearrangement joins TRBV20-1 to TRBJ2-1; possibly TRBD1 for D (6 bases). Per the germline V gene, CDR1 is DFQATT and CDR2 is SNEGSKA (reference sequence). The V gene lost 3 bases and the J gene lost 8 bases, with 14 bases spanning the gap. The CDR3 has 13 residues. CDR3 sequence: CSARGAGLDEQFF. The CDR3 bases are TGCAGTGCTAGGGGGGCAGGCCTCGATGAGCAGTTCTTC.

The chain uses TRBV7-3 and TRBJ2-5, with TRBD2 matching over 9 bases. This CDR3 has 15 residues. CDR1 is SGHTA, CDR2 FQGTGA, per germline. J lost 11 bases, V lost 5 bases, and 15 bases had no gene match. CDR3 residues: CASSVSGSSSYKQYF. The CDR3 nucleotides read TGTGCCAGCAGCGTTAGCGGGAGCTCTTCCTACAAGCAGTACTTC.

A few counts support this clonotype. The V and J genes are TRBV27 and TRBJ2-1; 7 bases line up with TRBD2. Germline CDR1 and CDR2: MNHEY and SMNVEV (reference sequence). V lost 4 bases, J lost 9 bases, and 9 bases stayed unmatched. CDR3 length: 14 amino acids. In nucleotides, the CDR3 is TGTGCCAGCAGTTGGACTAGTGGCCTGTTTGAGCAGTTCTTC. The encoded protein is CASSWTSGLFEQFF.

The V and J genes are TRBV27 and TRBJ2-6; TRBD1 matches 11 bases. This CDR3 spans 17 amino acids. V lost 5 bases, J lost 4 bases, and 7 bases stayed unmatched. Germline CDR1 MNHEY, CDR2 SMNVEV (reference sequence). CDR3 amino acids: CASSPDRGQSGANVLTF. Written as DNA, the CDR3 is TGTGCCAGCAGTCCGGACAGGGGGCAATCGGGGGCCAACGTCCTGACTTTC.

The sample holds a few counts of this clonotype. The rearrangement uses TRBV20-1 and TRBJ2-1; tentative D call: TRBD2 (5 bases). The germline V gene encodes CDR1 DFQATT and CDR2 SNEGSKA (reference sequence). Trimming pared 3 bases from V and 6 bases from J, leaving 12 bases between. The CDR3 covers 13 residues. CDR3 protein: CSASRTRINEQFF. CDR3 DNA sequence: TGCAGTGCTAGCCGAACTAGAATCAATGAGCAGTTCTTC.

The chain recombines TRBV28 with TRBJ2-3; 8 nucleotides match TRBD2. The CDR3 covers 14 residues. V lost 6 bases, J lost 3 bases, and 5 bases stayed unmatched. CDR1 and CDR2 (germline): MDHEN, SYDVKM. CDR3 sequence: CASSSGGLTDTQYF. In DNA, the CDR3 is TGTGCCAGCAGCTCGGGGGGGCTGACAGATACGCAGTATTTT.

The V and J genes are TRBV27 and TRBJ2-7, with 9 bases matching TRBD1. The CDR3 covers 14 residues. J gave up 6 bases and V 6 bases, and 9 bases lay outside the gene matches. Germline CDR1 is MNHEY and CDR2 is SMNVEV (reference sequence). The CDR3 sequence: CASSRTGTGLEQYF. As DNA, the CDR3 is TGTGCCAGCAGCCGAACCGGGACAGGGCTCGAGCAGTACTTC.

This sequence joins TRBV5-6 and TRBJ1-2; TRBD1 agrees at 7 bases. This CDR3 has 16 residues. The junction had 10 bases not matched to a gene; V was cut back by 0 bases and J by 5 bases. The V gene's germline CDR1 is SGHDT and CDR2 YYEEEE. The DNA for the CDR3 is TGTGCCAGCAGCTTGGGAGTGCGAACAGGGGTATATGGCTACACCTTC. Translation: CASSLGVRTGVYGYTF.

This clonotype occurred a few times. V usage is TRBV6-1 and J usage is TRBJ2-3; the D is unclear. V lost 0 bases and J lost 14, with 15 bases in between. The CDR3 runs 13 residues. From germline, CDR1 is MNHNS and CDR2 SASEGT. In DNA form, the CDR3 reads TGTGCCAGCAGTGAAGCCGCCGGTTCCAAGTCGTATTTT. Protein sequence: CASSEAAGSKSYF.

This clonotype was observed a few times. The V gene is TRBV4-2, the J gene TRBJ2-3; TRBD2 aligns across 9 bases. The CDR3 totals 19 residues. Trimming removed 0 bases from V and 2 bases from J; junction bases left unmatched: 12. Per germline, CDR1 LGHNA and CDR2 YNFKEQ. Here the CDR3 reads CASSQDLTRTSEHTDTQYF. CDR3 DNA sequence: TGTGCCAGCAGCCAAGACCTGACGAGGACTAGCGAGCACACAGATACGCAGTATTTT.